The 23 T cell receptor beta chains listed next were all sequenced from one sample in a study of blood T cell repertoires in COVID-19. Clones were read by immunoSEQ multiplex PCR, and TCRdb kept only the in-frame ones, dropping some. The table shows approximately 170,000 clones, with 70% to 90% occurring only once. The specimen was PBMCs or T cells enriched from blood (not recorded which). The source is a man aged 40-49 years who had recovered from COVID-19.

The gene calls are TRBV5-1 and TRBJ2-1; 8 nucleotides line up with TRBD2. Germline V gives CDR1 SGHRS, CDR2 YFSETQ. The CDR3 is made up of 17 amino acids. V lost 0 bases to trimming and J lost 5 bases; unmatched junction nucleotides: 10. CDR3 sequence (DNA): TGCGCCAGCAGCTTGGATCGGGGGGGAGCAGGGAACAATGAGCAGTTCTTC. Its protein is CASSLDRGGAGNNEQFF.

V is TRBV6-2 or TRBV6-3 and J is TRBJ2-3; 11 bases map to TRBD2. Germline CDR1 and CDR2: MNHEY and SVGEGT. The CDR3 totals 15 residues. Trimming removed 4 bases from V and 5 bases from J; junction bases left unmatched: 5. This chain's CDR3 is CASSLAGGPVDTQYF. CDR3 in DNA: TGTGCCAGCAGTTTAGCGGGGGGGCCGGTAGATACGCAGTATTTT.

J is TRBJ1-1 and V is TRBV6-5; D uncertain. V lost 5 bases and J 4 bases, leaving 8 bases between the germline ends. This CDR3 is built from 12 residues. Germline V gene data show CDR1 as MNHEY and CDR2 as SVGAGI. The CDR3 is CASSSTGTEAFF. The CDR3 DNA follows: TGTGCCAGCAGTAGTACGGGCACTGAAGCTTTCTTT.

The chain has TRBV2 and TRBJ1-2; 9 bases are a match to TRBD1. The germline V gene encodes CDR1 SNHLY and CDR2 FYNNEI. The CDR3 loop spans 14 amino acids. J lost 1 base, V lost 8 bases, and 5 bases had no gene match. The CDR3 is CASAGDRDNYGYTF. The CDR3 DNA reads TGTGCCAGCGCGGGGGACAGGGATAACTATGGCTACACCTTC.

V is TRBV5-1 and J is TRBJ2-1; possibly TRBD2 for D (5 bases). The V gene lost 0 bases and the J gene lost 8 bases, with 15 bases spanning the gap. The CDR3 sequence is 15 residues long. Per the germline V gene, CDR1 is SGHRS and CDR2 is YFSETQ. This chain's CDR3 is CASSLAVARLDEQFF. CDR3 coding DNA: TGCGCCAGCAGCTTGGCGGTAGCGCGGTTAGATGAGCAGTTCTTC.

V is TRBV23-1 and J is TRBJ1-2; D gene uncertain. TRBV23-1 is sorted into the ORF group, with uncertain function. Trimming shortened V by 2 bases and J by 2 bases, and 6 bases separated the two germline ends. The CDR3 length is 13 residues. For the CDR3, the DNA is TGCGCCAGCAGTCAAGGAGCGAACTATGGCTACACCTTC. It specifies CASSQGANYGYTF.

This clone was recorded only once. The chain uses TRBV3-1 (or the pseudogene TRBV3-2) and TRBJ2-4, with a tentative D call TRBD2 (6 bases). Germline V gene sequence: CDR1 LGHDT, CDR2 YNNKEL (reference sequence). V dropped 1 base and J dropped 6 bases, with 10 bases sitting between them. The CDR3 loop spans 14 amino acids. CDR3 amino acids: CASSQAGVGNIQYF. The CDR3 DNA sequence: TGTGCCAGCAGCCAAGCGGGGGTTGGAAACATTCAGTACTTC.

This clone was seen a few times. The V call is TRBV3-1 (or the pseudogene TRBV3-2), the J call TRBJ1-1, with TRBD1 as a possible D gene (5 bases). The CDR3 is 12 residues long. Per the germline V gene, CDR1 is LGHDT and CDR2 is YNNKEL (reference sequence). The V and J ends lost 8 bases and 3 bases respectively, with 10 bases between them. CDR3 sequence (DNA): TGTGCCAGCGCGGGAGGGGACACTGAAGCTTTCTTT. This gives the protein CASAGGDTEAFF.

This clone was counted a few times. This rearrangement joins TRBV5-1 to TRBJ1-1, with a tentative D call TRBD1 (5 bases). Trimming removed 4 bases from V and 5 bases from J, with 9 bases in between. This CDR3 contains 12 residues. CDR1 and CDR2 from the germline V gene are SGHRS and YFSETQ. CDR3 residues: CASSDRGTEAFF. The DNA for the CDR3 is TGCGCCAGCAGCGACCGGGGGACTGAAGCTTTCTTT.

A few counts support this clone. The chain carries TRBV7-3 and TRBJ2-7, with 11 positions matching TRBD1. Per the germline V gene, CDR1 is SGHTA and CDR2 is FQGTGA. Trimming took 3 bases from V and 3 from J; bases not matched to a gene: 4. This CDR3 is built from 15 residues. CDR3 nucleotide sequence: TGTGCCAGCAGCTTGACCGGGACAGGGGGCTACGAGCAGTACTTC. It codes for CASSLTGTGGYEQYF. The whole variable domain, filled in from reference TRBV7-3 and TRBJ2-7, reads GAGVSQTPSNKVTEKGKYVELRCDPISGHTALYWYRQSLGQGPEFLIYFQGTGAADDSGLPNDRFFAVRPEGSVSTLKIQRTERGDSAVYLCASSLTGTGGYEQYFGPGTRLTVT.

The chain joins TRBV7-8 to TRBJ2-1; 9 nucleotides match TRBD2. Germline V gives CDR1 SGHVS, CDR2 FQNEAQ. V dropped 6 bases and J dropped 2; count of bases not matched to a gene: 11. The CDR3 covers 17 residues. DNA for the CDR3: TGTGCCAGCAGTTCTTCAAGTTTAGCGGGGGCCTACAATGAGCAGTTCTTC. Its protein product is CASSSSSLAGAYNEQFF.

The V gene is TRBV5-1, the J gene TRBJ1-2; weak D call: TRBD1 (6 bases). This CDR3 region has 15 residues. The germline V gene encodes CDR1 SGHRS and CDR2 YFSETQ. Between the trimmed V and J ends, which lost 4 bases and 2 bases, there was a span of 15 bases. The chain's CDR3 is CASSTGQTINYGYTF. CDR3 nucleotides: TGCGCCAGCAGCACCGGACAGACCATCAACTATGGCTACACCTTC.

The chain has TRBV7-9 and TRBJ1-2; 8 bases are shared with TRBD1. This CDR3 is 12 amino acids long. V dropped 4 bases and J dropped 7; count of bases not matched to a gene: 2. Germline lookup yields CDR1 SEHNR and CDR2 FQNEAQ (reference sequence). CDR3 coding DNA: TGTGCCAGCAGCTCTACAGGGGGTGGCTACACCTTC. As protein: CASSSTGGGYTF.

The rearrangement joins TRBV5-4 to TRBJ2-5, with 7 bases lining up with TRBD1. CDR1 and CDR2 (germline): SGHNT, YYREEE (reference sequence). The J segment lost 5 bases and the V segment lost 1 base, leaving 2 bases of the junction unmatched. The CDR3 consists of 13 residues. DNA for the CDR3: TGTGCCAGCAGCTTGCAACAGGGGGAGACCCAGTACTTC. Translation: CASSLQQGETQYF. Looking up the rest from reference TRBV5-4 and TRBJ2-5 gives the full variable domain: ETGVTQSPTHLIKTRGQQVTLRCSSQSGHNTVSWYQQALGQGPQFIFQYYREEENGRGNFPPRFSGLQFPNYSSELNVNALELDDSALYLCASSLQQGETQYFGPGTRLLVL.

The chain links TRBV13 to TRBJ2-1, with a weak D call TRBD2 (5 bases). The V gene's germline CDR1 is PRHDT and CDR2 FYEKMQ (reference sequence). This CDR3 region has 16 residues. Trimming stripped 0 bases from V and 2 bases from J, with 11 bases between. The CDR3 sequence: CASSLGRPLAYNEQFF. The DNA for the CDR3 is TGTGCCAGCAGCTTAGGCCGACCACTAGCCTACAATGAGCAGTTCTTC.

This chain links TRBV21-1 with TRBJ2-1; the DNA was not used to check the table's D call, TRBD1. TRBV21-1 is a documented pseudogene. The CDR3 length is 15 residues. The DNA of the CDR3 is TGTGCCAGCAGCAACGGCAGGGTATTAGTATATGAGCAGTTCTTC. Its protein product is CASSNGRVLVYEQFF.

The J gene is TRBJ2-7, the V gene TRBV14; weak D call: TRBD1 (6 bases). Germline CDR1 is SGHDN and CDR2 is FVKESK. V lost 2 bases and J 2 bases, leaving 10 bases between the germline ends. This CDR3 has 14 residues. The DNA for the CDR3 is TGTGCCAGCAGCCAACATACAGGGACCTACGAGCAGTACGTC. Protein product: CASSQHTGTYEQYV.

The chain employs TRBV27 and TRBJ2-1, with D maybe TRBD1 (5 bases). Germline CDR1 is MNHEY and CDR2 is SMNVEV (reference sequence). Trimming took 2 bases from V and 8 from J, leaving 7 bases between them. The CDR3 extends over 12 amino acids. CDR3: CASSLQGDEQFF. CDR3 sequence (DNA): TGTGCCAGCAGTTTACAGGGCGATGAGCAGTTCTTC.

The rearrangement links TRBV3-1 (or the pseudogene TRBV3-2) to TRBJ2-5; 9 bases are a match to TRBD2. This CDR3 has 16 residues. The V gene end was trimmed by 1 base and the J gene end by 2 bases; junction bases not matched to a gene: 5. Germline V gene lookup returns CDR1 LGHDT and CDR2 YNNKEL (reference sequence). This CDR3 reads CASSQGETSGQETQYF. In nucleotides, the CDR3 is TGTGCCAGCAGCCAAGGTGAGACTAGCGGACAAGAGACCCAGTACTTC.

CDR3 amino acids: CASSHGVAGGQETQYF. Written as DNA, the CDR3 is TGTGCCAGCAGCCATGGAGTAGCGGGGGGGCAAGAGACCCAGTACTTC. The chain carries TRBV3-1 (or the pseudogene TRBV3-2) and TRBJ2-5; TRBD2 aligns across 11 bases. J lost 2 bases, V lost 3 bases, and 5 bases had no gene match. The CDR3 totals 16 residues. From germline, CDR1 is LGHDT and CDR2 YNNKEL (reference sequence).

The V call is TRBV9, the J call TRBJ1-2, with 7 bases aligning to TRBD1. J was trimmed by 6 bases and V by 5 bases; bases with no gene match: 10. CDR1 SGDLS and CDR2 YYNGEE come from the germline V gene. The CDR3 has 14 residues. DNA for the CDR3: TGTGCCAGCAGTTCCTATAACCAGGGGGATGGCTACACCTTC. This codes for CASSSYNQGDGYTF. Complete variable domain (other parts from reference TRBV9 and TRBJ1-2): DSGVTQTPKHLITATGQRVTLRCSPRSGDLSVYWYQQSLDQGLQFLIQYYNGEERAKGNILERFSAQQFPDLHSELNLSSLELGDSALYFCASSSYNQGDGYTFGSGTRLTVV.

In the case of this clone: Other nucleotide sequences in the sample specify the same CDR3. The chain employs TRBV24-1 and TRBJ2-1, with no clear D. V lost 9 bases and J lost 3, with 5 bases in between. The CDR3 has 11 residues. In germline, CDR1 is KGHDR, CDR2 SFDVKD. The CDR3 loop reads CATGDYNEQFF. The DNA for the CDR3 is TGTGCCACCGGAGACTACAATGAGCAGTTCTTC.

Here the CDR3 DNA reads TGTGCCAGCAGCAAACACAGGGGGCAGTCCTACGAGCAGTACGTC. It encodes CASSKHRGQSYEQYV. V usage is TRBV11-2 and J usage is TRBJ2-7, with 9 bases that match TRBD1. Germline values: CDR1 SGHAT, CDR2 FQNNGV. V lost 5 bases, J lost 1 base, and 6 bases stayed unmatched. This CDR3 comprises 15 residues.